This TCR beta chain was sequenced during a study of cytomegalovirus exposure and HLA in healthy donors. Study-level findings and limits: According to reports, the classifier identified cytomegalovirus status with high specificity and sensitivity.

The donors were members of the approximately 120-subject validation cohort (separate from the roughly 680-subject first cohort). A note on this clone: Its antigen is as yet unknown.

Here immunoSEQ multiplex PCR was the method, and the copy in TCRdb shows in-frame clones only, minus some. The sample holds under 250,000 clones, approximately 87% seen once. The sequence was obtained from a woman younger than 35 in good health and CMV-seronegative. Sequenced sample: PBMCs.

The CDR3, as DNA: TGTGCCAGCAGTGAACGATATCGAGCAGATACGCAGTATTTT. Amino acid sequence: CASSERYRADTQYF. The chain carries TRBV6-1 and TRBJ2-3; D gene unclear. Germline CDR1 and CDR2: MNHNS and SASEGT. The CDR3 sequence is 14 residues long. Trimming removed 2 bases at V and 4 bases at J, with 10 bases between.